Listed below are T cell receptor beta chains from one sample, sequenced in a study of blood T cells in healthy people across ages. MiXCR, applied by TCRdb to the 5' RACE reads, yields one record per CDR3 protein. The table has roughly 800,000 distinct CDR3 sequences, 25% seen once. These same records also appear under a second study, on T cells of mothers and their children.

What was sequenced was blood. Receptor source: a boy between 10 and 17 years old in good health. The CDR3 runs from the conserved cysteine through the conserved F or W. D genes are given only for firm matches. Clone sizes are given selectively: once, few, many, or a class where the clone is expanded.

TRBV20-1	14	NA	TRBJ2-7	once	TGCAGTGCTAGAGCGAGCGAAAGAACCTACGAGCAGTACTTC	CSARASERTYEQYF
TRBV7-2	13	NA	TRBJ2-3	NA	TGTGCGGGGGCGGAGGGGCCGGCAGATACGCAGTATTTT	CAGAEGPADTQYF
TRBV20-1	15	NA	TRBJ1-3	NA	TGCAGTGCCCAGACGGGAGTGAGTGCTGGAAACACCATATATTTT	CSAQTGVSAGNTIYF
TRBV7-9	15	TRBD1	TRBJ1-2	NA	TGTGCCAGCAGCCCGCGGGACAGGGGAAACTATGGCTACACCTTC	CASSPRDRGNYGYTF
TRBV7-8	14	NA	TRBJ1-1	NA	TGTGCCAGCGGCCTCGCAGGGGATTATACTGAAGCTTTCTTT	CASGLAGDYTEAFF
TRBV28	14	TRBD2	TRBJ2-1	NA	TGTGCCAGCAGAGAACGCGGGGGGAACAATGAGCAGTTCTTC	CASRERGGNNEQFF
TRBV25-1	15	NA	TRBJ1-1	few	TGTGCCAGCAGTGTCGGGGGGGGGATGAGCACTGAAGCTTTCTTT	CASSVGGGMSTEAFF
TRBV20-1	9	NA	TRBJ1-2	few	TGCAGTGCTAGCTGGGGCTACACCTTC	CSASWGYTF
TRBV7-9	13	NA	TRBJ1-1	NA	TGTGCCAGCAGCTCCCGACATAACACTGAAGCTTTCTTT	CASSSRHNTEAFF
TRBV29-1	15	NA	TRBJ1-3	NA	TGCAGCGTTGAAATGGGGCTGAGCTCTGGAAACACCATATATTTT	CSVEMGLSSGNTIYF
TRBV20-1	15	NA	TRBJ2-3	NA	TGCAGTGCCCCGGCGACTACCACTAGCACAGATACGCAGTATTTT	CSAPATTTSTDTQYF
TRBV5-1	14	NA	TRBJ2-3	many	TGTGCCAGCAGTTTGGAGGGGAGCACAGATACGCAGTATTTT	CASSLEGSTDTQYF
TRBV28	14	NA	TRBJ1-4	few	TGTGCCAGCAGTTTCGACGGCAGGCTTCGGAAACTGTTTTTT	CASSFDGRLRKLFF
TRBV5-1	18	NA	TRBJ2-3	few	TGCGCCAGCAGCTTATCAGCTCAAAAGAGGACTATCACAGATACGCAGTATTTT	CASSLSAQKRTITDTQYF
TRBV29-1	15	NA	TRBJ1-4	NA	TGCAGCGCCTACGGTGGGGAAGGGACGAATGAAAAACTGTTTTTT	CSAYGGEGTNEKLFF
TRBV7-9	14	NA	TRBJ2-7	NA	TGTGCCAGCAGCAACCCCCGGGACACGTACGAGCAGTACTTC	CASSNPRDTYEQYF
TRBV6-2/TRBV6-3	17	TRBD2	TRBJ2-5	NA	TGTGCCAGCAGTACCCCGCGTGATCTAGCGGGAAGTTCGACCCAGTACTTC	CASSTPRDLAGSSTQYF
TRBV7-9	13	NA	TRBJ1-1	NA	TGTGCCAGCAGCGCACCACCGAACACTGAAGCTTTCTTT	CASSAPPNTEAFF
TRBV7-2	16	TRBD2	TRBJ2-7	few	TGTGCCAGCAGCTTAGAGACTAGCGGGAGCTCCTACGAGCAGTACTTC	CASSLETSGSSYEQYF
TRBV6-2/TRBV6-3	18	TRBD2	TRBJ2-2	few	TGTGCCTGCAGAACCCCGGGACTAGCGGGAGAGGACACCGGGGAGCTGTTTTTT	CACRTPGLAGEDTGELFF
TRBV12-3/TRBV12-4	19	TRBD2	TRBJ2-5	NA	TGTGCCAGCAGTATAGGACAGTCCTATCTAGCGGGAACCCAAGAGACCCAGTACTTC	CASSIGQSYLAGTQETQYF
TRBV20-1	14	NA	TRBJ2-7	few	TGCAGTGCGAACGATCTGACTGTAGACTACGAGCAGTACTTC	CSANDLTVDYEQYF
TRBV28	16	TRBD1	TRBJ2-1	few	TGTGCCAGCTCTAGTTCAGGGGGAAGAGCCTACAATGAGCAGTTCTTC	CASSSSGGRAYNEQFF
TRBV7-9	17	TRBD1	TRBJ2-7	NA	TGTGCCAGCAGCGAGTTCGTCCGGGACAGGGGTGTGGACGAGCAGTACTTC	CASSEFVRDRGVDEQYF
TRBV5-1	15	TRBD2	TRBJ2-7	NA	TGCGCCAGCAGCTTGGACGGGGGGGCCCCCTACGAGCAGTACTTC	CASSLDGGAPYEQYF
TRBV20-1	12	NA	TRBJ1-2	NA	TGCAGTGCTAGGAGCGTGGACTATGGCTACACCTTC	CSARSVDYGYTF
TRBV20-1	15	NA	TRBJ1-1	NA	TGCAGTGCTAGAGCAGTAGCGAATATGAACACTGAAGCTTTCTTT	CSARAVANMNTEAFF
TRBV18	14	NA	TRBJ1-2	few	TGTGCCAGCTCACCTTCGAAGGGGAACTATGGCTACACCTTC	CASSPSKGNYGYTF
TRBV29-1	13	TRBD2	TRBJ2-3	NA	TGCAGCGTTGAAAGCGGGAGCGGGGATACGCAGTATTTT	CSVESGSGDTQYF
TRBV12-3/TRBV12-4	16	NA	TRBJ2-3	few	TGTGCCAGCAGTCCCCCTAGTGGAACTAGCACAGATACGCAGTATTTT	CASSPPSGTSTDTQYF
TRBV11-2	16	TRBD2	TRBJ2-5	NA	TGTGCCAGCAGCGAGGGGACTAGCGGGTACCAAGAGACCCAGTACTTC	CASSEGTSGYQETQYF
TRBV5-1	14	NA	TRBJ1-2	few	TGCGCCAGCAGCTTTGAAGCCCTTGCCTATGGCTACACCTTC	CASSFEALAYGYTF
TRBV7-2	16	TRBD2	TRBJ2-1	few	TGTGCCAGCAGCTTAGGGTCCGGGGGAGGGAACAATGAGCAGTTCTTC	CASSLGSGGGNNEQFF
TRBV20-1	17	TRBD2	TRBJ2-7	few	TGCAGTGCTGCCGGGACTAGCGGGGGGACATTCTCCTACGAGCAGTACTTC	CSAAGTSGGTFSYEQYF
TRBV12-3/TRBV12-4	15	NA	TRBJ2-1	NA	TGTGCCAGCAGTGATTCCGTCTGGGGGACCAATGAGCAGTTCTTC	CASSDSVWGTNEQFF
TRBV29-1	11	TRBD1	TRBJ1-1	few	TGCAGCGTAACAGGGGGCACTGAAGCTTTCTTT	CSVTGGTEAFF
TRBV6-2/TRBV6-3	14	NA	TRBJ1-1	NA	TGTGCCAGCAGGCGAACAGGGAGTCCGTTTGAAGCTTTCTTT	CASRRTGSPFEAFF
TRBV12-3/TRBV12-4	15	NA	TRBJ1-4	NA	TGTGCCAGCAGTGGTTGGACAGCAACTAATGAAAAACTGTTTTTT	CASSGWTATNEKLFF
TRBV20-1	13	NA	TRBJ2-3	NA	TGCAGTGCTAGACAAACAGGGCCCGATACGCAGTATTTT	CSARQTGPDTQYF
TRBV14	15	NA	TRBJ2-7	NA	TGTGCCAGCAGCCAAGTTACGGGGATACCCTACGAGCAGTACTTC	CASSQVTGIPYEQYF
TRBV20-1	16	TRBD1	TRBJ2-7	few	TGCAGTGCTAGCCTTCAGCCGGGACAGGGTCCCTACGAGCAGTACTTC	CSASLQPGQGPYEQYF
TRBV25-1	14	NA	TRBJ1-6	NA	TGTGCCAGCAGTGAACTGAGAATAAATTCACCCCTCCACTTT	CASSELRINSPLHF
TRBV12-3/TRBV12-4	14	TRBD2	TRBJ2-7	NA	TGTGCCAGCAGGGGTAGCGGGAGCTCCTACGAGCAGTACTTC	CASRGSGSSYEQYF
TRBV27	13	NA	TRBJ2-1	few	TGTGCCTCCCACACCCCGTGGGGCAATGAGCAGTTCTTC	CASHTPWGNEQFF
TRBV13	13	NA	TRBJ2-1	few	TGTGCCAGCAGCTTAGACGTTCAGGATGAGCAGTTCTTC	CASSLDVQDEQFF
TRBV7-2	12	NA	TRBJ1-1	NA	TGTGCCAGCAGCTTGTATAACACTGAAGTTTTCTTT	CASSLYNTEVFF
TRBV5-1	14	TRBD1	TRBJ2-7	NA	TGCGCCAGCAGCTCCACACAGGGGCGCTACGAGCAGTACTTC	CASSSTQGRYEQYF
TRBV14	16	TRBD2	TRBJ2-1	few	TGTGCCAGCAGCCAAGACGGGGGAGGGAGGTACAATGAGCAGTTCTTC	CASSQDGGGRYNEQFF
TRBV6-2/TRBV6-3	14	NA	TRBJ2-5	NA	TGTGCCAGCAGTTACTCGAGGGTCGGGAAGACCCAGTACTTC	CASSYSRVGKTQYF
TRBV29-1	18	TRBD1	TRBJ2-1	few	TGCAGCGTTGAAGGACAGGGCCCGGGTCGAGGACCCTACAATGAGCAGTTCTTC	CSVEGQGPGRGPYNEQFF
TRBV6-2/TRBV6-3	14	NA	TRBJ2-5	few	TGTGCCTGCAGATCAGGGATGTTCACCGAGACCCAGTACTTC	CACRSGMFTETQYF
TRBV7-9	14	NA	TRBJ2-7	NA	TGTGCCAGCAGCCACGGACGGCTTACGGACGAGCAGTACTTC	CASSHGRLTDEQYF